Listed below are T cell receptor beta chains from one sample, sequenced in a study of identical twins. TCRdb itself ran the 5' RACE reads through MiXCR, one entry per CDR3 protein. The sample comprises under 450,000 distinct CDR3 sequences, around 18% of which are singletons, and more than 10% rests with the top ten. The specimen was naive T cells sorted from blood. Receptors originate from a man in his fifties or sixties in good health. CDR3s include the opening cysteine and the closing phenylalanine or tryptophan. The D gene is left open where the match is weak. Some rows have no size entry. The others give once, few or many, or a class for an expanded clone.

abundance,j_gene,d_gene,v_gene,CDR3nt,CDR3aa
few,TRBJ2-7,.,TRBV20-1,TGCAGTGCTTCGAACGGGCCCTCCTACGAGCAGTACTTC,CSASNGPSYEQYF
.,TRBJ2-7,TRBD1,TRBV6-2/TRBV6-3,TGTGCCAGCAGTTACCCGGGACAGGGGGTGTACGAGCAGTACTTC,CASSYPGQGVYEQYF
many,TRBJ1-1,.,TRBV14,TGTGCCAGCAGCCAAGCCTCTCATCAGAACACTGAAGCTTTCTTT,CASSQASHQNTEAFF
.,TRBJ2-5,.,TRBV20-1,TGCAGTGCTAGAGATCTTCAAGGAGTGCAGACCCAGTACTTC,CSARDLQGVQTQYF
many,TRBJ1-1,.,TRBV6-1,TGTGCCAGCAGTGAGAGATTTGGTCGAGCGTCAGAAGCTTTCTTT,CASSERFGRASEAFF
few,TRBJ1-1,.,TRBV29-1,TGCAGCGTTGGGGGCAGATTGAACACTGAAGCTTTCTTT,CSVGGRLNTEAFF
.,TRBJ2-7,.,TRBV7-3,TGTGCCAGCAGCCTGCTTGGGGCTACCTACGAGCAGTACTTC,CASSLLGATYEQYF
few,TRBJ2-7,.,TRBV5-1,TGCGCCAGCAGCCGCTCCGGGAGTACCGACGAGCAGTACTTC,CASSRSGSTDEQYF
many,TRBJ2-7,.,TRBV5-1,TGCGCCAGCAGCTTGGCCAAAGGGTACGAGCAGTACTTC,CASSLAKGYEQYF
few,TRBJ2-1,.,TRBV4-1,TGCGCCAGCAGCCCCATGGGCAGCTCCTACAATGAGCAGTTCTTC,CASSPMGSSYNEQFF
.,TRBJ2-5,TRBD1,TRBV2,TGTGCCAGCGCAGGGGGCGGCCAAGAGACCCAGTACTTC,CASAGGGQETQYF
once,TRBJ1-5,.,TRBV28,TGTGCCAGCAGTTTAGGCCTGACTGGCAATCAGCCCCAGCATTTT,CASSLGLTGNQPQHF
.,TRBJ2-3,.,TRBV19,TGTGCCAGTAGTATCGGCCTTGGGGGTGGCACAGATACGCAGTATTTT,CASSIGLGGGTDTQYF
many,TRBJ1-5,.,TRBV27,TGTGCCAGCAGCACAGGGAGAAATCAGCCCCAGCATTTT,CASSTGRNQPQHF
few,TRBJ1-1,.,TRBV6-1,TGTGCCAGCAGTACCCTCCGGGACCCGAAGGCCCGTGGGACTGAAGCTTTCTTT,CASSTLRDPKARGTEAFF
few,TRBJ2-1,.,TRBV5-1,TGCGCCAGCAGCTTTGCGGCAGGGTACAATGAGCAGTTCTTC,CASSFAAGYNEQFF
many,TRBJ1-1,.,TRBV28,TGTGCCAGCAGTTTTTACGGGTCGAACACTGAAGCTTTCTTT,CASSFYGSNTEAFF
many,TRBJ2-1,TRBD2,TRBV29-1,TGCAGCGTTGAAGATCGGCTAGCGGGACACAATGAGCAGTTCTTC,CSVEDRLAGHNEQFF
.,TRBJ2-3,.,TRBV7-9,TGTGCCAGCAGCTTCCCTCTCTCAGGGGGGGTAGATACGCAGTATTTT,CASSFPLSGGVDTQYF
.,TRBJ1-3,TRBD1,TRBV5-5,TGTGCCAGCAGCAGGGAGACAGGGAGAGGAAACACCATATATTTT,CASSRETGRGNTIYF
few,TRBJ2-2,.,TRBV7-9,TGTGCCAGCAGCTTCGTGCGGAGCACCGGGGAGCTGTTTTTT,CASSFVRSTGELFF
few,TRBJ2-3,.,TRBV20-1,TGCAGTGCTAGAGATGCCCAGGGATTCACAGATACGCAGTATTTT,CSARDAQGFTDTQYF
.,TRBJ2-3,.,TRBV10-3,TGTGCCATCAGTGTAGGGGCCTCGCGCACAGATACGCAGTATTTT,CAISVGASRTDTQYF
many,TRBJ2-1,TRBD2,TRBV5-1,TGCGCCAGCAGCTTGGTGACTAGCGGGGGGTCGAGCTCCTACAATGAGCAGTTCTTC,CASSLVTSGGSSSYNEQFF
.,TRBJ2-3,.,TRBV29-1,TGCAGCGTGGGTAATGGTCGGAGCACAGATACGCAGTATTTT,CSVGNGRSTDTQYF
few,TRBJ2-3,.,TRBV9,TGTGCCAGCAGCGTCCGGGGCCTCGACACAGATACGCAGTATTTT,CASSVRGLDTDTQYF
.,TRBJ2-1,.,TRBV7-2,TGTGCCAGCAGCTTAAAACTCCAGTCCTACAATGAGCAGTTCTTC,CASSLKLQSYNEQFF
.,TRBJ2-4,TRBD2,TRBV11-2,TGTGCCAGCAGCTTAGTGACTAGCGAGGGGGCCAAAAACATTCAGTACTTC,CASSLVTSEGAKNIQYF
few,TRBJ2-4,TRBD1,TRBV7-9,TGTGCCAGCAGCGAGACAGGGGGCGAAAACATTCAGTACTTC,CASSETGGENIQYF
.,TRBJ2-3,.,TRBV6-5,TGTGCCAGCAGTTACGACTGGGCCTTAGCAACAGATACGCAGTATTTT,CASSYDWALATDTQYF
few,TRBJ2-6,.,TRBV6-5,TGTGCCAGCAGTTCATACGCTGGGGCCAACGTCCTGACTTTC,CASSSYAGANVLTF
few,TRBJ2-6,.,TRBV11-2,TGTGCCAGCAGCGCCATAGGGGGGCCTGGGGCCAACGTCCTGACTTTC,CASSAIGGPGANVLTF
few,TRBJ1-3,.,TRBV7-9,TGTGCCAGCAGCCGAGATGCTGGAAACACCATATATTTT,CASSRDAGNTIYF
few,TRBJ1-1,TRBD1,TRBV20-1,TGCAGTGCTAGACCCCAGACAGGGGGTAGTGAAGCTTTCTTT,CSARPQTGGSEAFF
once,TRBJ2-3,TRBD2,TRBV27,TGTCCCAGCAGTTTGGGACTAGCCTTTTCCCCCCGAAACACAGATACGCAGTATTTT,CPSSLGLAFSPRNTDTQYF
.,TRBJ2-5,.,TRBV5-1,TGCGCCAGCAGCTTGGATGGGAAGGACCAGTACTTC,CASSLDGKDQYF
.,TRBJ2-5,.,TRBV27,TGTGCCAGCAGTCTCAGGGGAATACAAGAGACCCAGTACTTC,CASSLRGIQETQYF
.,TRBJ1-2,TRBD1,TRBV28,TGTGCCAGCACCAAACAGGGGGCTGGCTATGGCTACACCTTC,CASTKQGAGYGYTF
few,TRBJ1-2,.,TRBV20-1,TGCAGTGCCGGGACGGCCTATGGCTACACCTTC,CSAGTAYGYTF
.,TRBJ1-1,.,TRBV6-5,TGTGCCAGCAGTTACGGGGCTGAAGCTTTCTTT,CASSYGAEAFF
.,TRBJ2-1,TRBD2,TRBV9,TGTGCCAGCAGCACAGGACTAGCGGGAAGTTCCTACAATGAGCAGTTCTTC,CASSTGLAGSSYNEQFF
many,TRBJ2-2,TRBD2,TRBV4-3,TGCGCCAGCAGCCAAGGCCCGCTAGCGGGAGTCCCCGGGGAGCTGTTTTTT,CASSQGPLAGVPGELFF
many,TRBJ1-1,.,TRBV20-1,TGCAGTGCTAGAGTTGTCCGCCCGGAAGCTTTCTTT,CSARVVRPEAFF
many,TRBJ2-7,.,TRBV19,TGTGCCAGTAGTATGACGCGGTCCTACGAGCAGTACTTC,CASSMTRSYEQYF
few,TRBJ2-3,.,TRBV27,TGTGCCAGCAGTTTAACCCTTCTAGCTTCCCCCACAGATACGCAGTATTTT,CASSLTLLASPTDTQYF
.,TRBJ2-3,.,TRBV12-3/TRBV12-4,TGTGCCAGCAGTTTGTTTAGGGGCACAGATACGCAGTATTTT,CASSLFRGTDTQYF
.,TRBJ1-1,.,TRBV20-1,TGCAGTGCTAGATACGACTCGGGTGAAGCTTTCTTT,CSARYDSGEAFF
few,TRBJ1-6,TRBD1,TRBV20-1,TGCAGTGCTAGTCGGTCCAGGGGGTACAATTCACCCCTCCACTTT,CSASRSRGYNSPLHF
.,TRBJ1-2,.,TRBV7-9,TGTGCCAGCAGCACAACCACAGGCGGCTACACCTTC,CASSTTTGGYTF
.,TRBJ1-5,.,TRBV15,TGTGCCACCAGCAGCCTACAGATTTTTGGCAATCAGCCCCAGCATTTT,CATSSLQIFGNQPQHF
.,TRBJ1-2,.,TRBV20-1,TGCAGTGCTAGCGCAGCTCGCAACTATGGCTACACCTTC,CSASAARNYGYTF
many,TRBJ2-7,.,TRBV11-2,TGTGCCAGCAGCTTAGACAGGTTCTACGAGCAGTACTTC,CASSLDRFYEQYF
many,TRBJ1-4,.,TRBV3-1,TGTGCCAGCAGCCAAGAACTATCCAGAATCGGTGAAAAACTGTTTTTT,CASSQELSRIGEKLFF
.,TRBJ2-1,.,TRBV7-2,TGTGCCAGCAGCTTAGCGGCGCGGAGCTCCTACAATGAGCAGTTCTTC,CASSLAARSSYNEQFF
few,TRBJ2-4,TRBD2,TRBV6-1,TGTGCCAGCAGCCGCTCGACTAGCGGAAGCGGGGGCATTCAGTACTTC,CASSRSTSGSGGIQYF